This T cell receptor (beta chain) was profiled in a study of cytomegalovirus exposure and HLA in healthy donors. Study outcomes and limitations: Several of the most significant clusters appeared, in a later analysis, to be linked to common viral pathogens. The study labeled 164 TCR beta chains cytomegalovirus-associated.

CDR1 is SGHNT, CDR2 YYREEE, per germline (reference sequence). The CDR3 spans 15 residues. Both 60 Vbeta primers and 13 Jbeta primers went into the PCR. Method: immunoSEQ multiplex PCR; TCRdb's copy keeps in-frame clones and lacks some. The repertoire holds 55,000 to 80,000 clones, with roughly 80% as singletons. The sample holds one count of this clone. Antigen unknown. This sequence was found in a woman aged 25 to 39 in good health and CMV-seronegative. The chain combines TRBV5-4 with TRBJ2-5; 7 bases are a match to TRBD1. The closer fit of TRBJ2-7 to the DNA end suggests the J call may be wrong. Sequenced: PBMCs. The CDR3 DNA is TGTGCCAGCAGCGATCCTAAGGGACAGACCTACGAGCAGTACTTC. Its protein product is CASSDPKGQTYEQYF.